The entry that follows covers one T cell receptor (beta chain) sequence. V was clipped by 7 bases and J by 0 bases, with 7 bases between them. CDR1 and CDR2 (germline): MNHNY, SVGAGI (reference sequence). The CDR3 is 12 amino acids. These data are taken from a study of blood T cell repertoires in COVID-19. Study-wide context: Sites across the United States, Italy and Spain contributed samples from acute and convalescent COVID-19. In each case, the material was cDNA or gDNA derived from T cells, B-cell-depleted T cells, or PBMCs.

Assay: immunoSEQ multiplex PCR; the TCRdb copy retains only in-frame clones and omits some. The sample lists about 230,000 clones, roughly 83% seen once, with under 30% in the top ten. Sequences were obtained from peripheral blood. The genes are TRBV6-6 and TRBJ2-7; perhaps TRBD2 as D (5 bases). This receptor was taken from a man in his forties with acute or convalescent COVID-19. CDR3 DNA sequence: TGTGCCAGCACAAGCGGCTCCTACGAGCAGTACTTC. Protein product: CASTSGSYEQYF.